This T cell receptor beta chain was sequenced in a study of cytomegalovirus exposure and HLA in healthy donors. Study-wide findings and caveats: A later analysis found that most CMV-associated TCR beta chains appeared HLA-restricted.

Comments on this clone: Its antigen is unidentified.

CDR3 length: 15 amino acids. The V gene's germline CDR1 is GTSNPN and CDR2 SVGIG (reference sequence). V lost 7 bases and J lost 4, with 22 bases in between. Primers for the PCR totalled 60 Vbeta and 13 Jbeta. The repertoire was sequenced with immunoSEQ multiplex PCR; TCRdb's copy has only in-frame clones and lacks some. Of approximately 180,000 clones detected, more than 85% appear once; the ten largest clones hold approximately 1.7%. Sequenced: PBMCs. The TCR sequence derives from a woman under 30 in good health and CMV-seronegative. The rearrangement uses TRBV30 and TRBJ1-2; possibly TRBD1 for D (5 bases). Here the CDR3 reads CASLRRGRAAYGYTF. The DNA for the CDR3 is TGTGCCTCTCTTCGAAGGGGCAGGGCGGCCTATGGCTACACCTTC.